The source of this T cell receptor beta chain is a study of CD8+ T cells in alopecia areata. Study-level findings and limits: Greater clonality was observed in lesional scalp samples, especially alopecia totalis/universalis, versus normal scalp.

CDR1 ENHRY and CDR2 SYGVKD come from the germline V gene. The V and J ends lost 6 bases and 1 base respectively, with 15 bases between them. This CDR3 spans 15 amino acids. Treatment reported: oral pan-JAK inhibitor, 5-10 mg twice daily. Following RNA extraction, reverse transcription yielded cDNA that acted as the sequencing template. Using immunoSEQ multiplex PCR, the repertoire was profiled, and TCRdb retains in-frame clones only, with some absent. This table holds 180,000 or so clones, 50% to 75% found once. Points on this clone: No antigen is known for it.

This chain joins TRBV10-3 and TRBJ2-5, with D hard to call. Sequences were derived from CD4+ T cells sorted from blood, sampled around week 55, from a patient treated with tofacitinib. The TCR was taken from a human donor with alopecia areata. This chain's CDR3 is CAISQKGTIQETQYF. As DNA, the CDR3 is TGTGCCATCAGCCAAAAGGGAACCATCCAAGAGACCCAGTACTTC.